The 21 T cell receptor beta chains given below trace back to one sample, sequenced in a study of T-cell memory formation after mild COVID-19. One entry per CDR3 protein, called by TCRdb with MiXCR from the 5' RACE reads. Among more than 300,000 distinct CDR3 sequences, roughly 19% were seen once, and the ten largest hold roughly 23%. The sequenced sample consisted of PBMCs or a T cell subset sorted from them (not recorded which). Receptor source: a man younger than 35 who had mild COVID-19 (a few samples of this study predate the infection). Cell type and time point are not known.

In this sample, this clonotype turned up a few times. The V gene is TRBV20-1, the J gene TRBJ2-3; 10 nucleotides match TRBD2. With V trimmed by 7 bases and J by 2 bases, 6 bases remained unmatched. The CDR3 is 14 amino acids. Germline values: CDR1 DFQATT, CDR2 SNEGSKA (reference sequence). The CDR3 nucleotides are TGCAGTGTCGAGCGGGGGGGCGACACAGATACGCAGTATTTT. This sequence encodes CSVERGGDTDTQYF.

V and J are TRBV7-6 and TRBJ1-3; D ambiguous. CDR1 and CDR2 (germline): SGHVS, FNYEAQ. The V end was cut by 0 bases, the J end by 0 bases, with 6 bases between. The CDR3 runs 15 residues. The CDR3 sequence is CASSLAVSSGNTIYF. The CDR3 DNA reads as TGTGCCAGCAGCTTAGCTGTGAGCTCTGGAAACACCATATATTTT.

The chain links TRBV5-1 to TRBJ1-2, with D perhaps matching TRBD1 (6 bases). Per germline, CDR1 SGHRS and CDR2 YFSETQ. This CDR3 region has 13 residues. Trimming removed 3 bases from V and 8 bases from J, with 14 bases in between. Here the CDR3 reads CASSWRGADGYTF. CDR3 nucleotide sequence: TGCGCCAGCAGCTGGAGGGGGGCAGACGGCTACACCTTC.

This clonotype was seen only a few times. The DNA for the CDR3 is TGCGCCAGCAGCTTACGGGGGCCAACCACCGGGGAGCTGTTTTTT. Translated: CASSLRGPTTGELFF. This sequence joins TRBV5-1 and TRBJ2-2; D is perhaps TRBD1 or TRBD2 (6 bases each). The CDR3 covers 15 residues. Germline V gene sequence: CDR1 SGHRS, CDR2 YFSETQ. The V and J ends lost 2 bases and 4 bases respectively, with 12 bases between them. The full variable domain, completed using reference TRBV5-1 and TRBJ2-2, is KAGVTQTPRYLIKTRGQQVTLSCSPISGHRSVSWYQQTPGQGLQFLFEYFSETQRNKGNFPGRFSGRQFSNSRSEMNVSTLELGDSALYLCASSLRGPTTGELFFGEGSRLTVL.

The chain couples TRBV6-5 to TRBJ2-7, with 8 bases aligning to TRBD1. The CDR3 is 13 amino acids. With V trimmed by 5 bases and J by 5 bases, 5 bases remained unmatched. CDR1 and CDR2 from the germline V gene are MNHEY and SVGAGI. The DNA for the CDR3 is TGTGCCAGCAGTCCTACAGGGGGAAACGAGCAGTACGTC. Protein product: CASSPTGGNEQYV.

This clonotype was seen repeatedly, ten times or more. This chain connects TRBV11-2 to TRBJ2-7; D remains unclear. Germline V gene lookup returns CDR1 SGHAT and CDR2 FQNNGV. This CDR3 is 11 amino acids long. V lost 5 bases and J 0 bases, leaving 2 bases between the germline ends. The CDR3 loop is CASSVSYEQYF. The CDR3 nucleotides read TGTGCCAGCAGCGTCTCCTACGAGCAGTACTTC.

This chain uses TRBV12-3 or TRBV12-4 with TRBJ2-2; D possibly corresponds to TRBD2 (6 bases). The length of the CDR3 is 14 residues. The V gene lost 5 bases and the J gene lost 7 bases, with 14 bases spanning the gap. The CDR3 is CASSPHLGGGELFF. DNA of the CDR3: TGTGCCAGCAGTCCACACTTGGGAGGCGGGGAGCTGTTTTTT.

V gene TRBV11-2 combines with J gene TRBJ2-3; 9 bases are shared with TRBD1. Germline CDR1 and CDR2: SGHAT and FQNNGV. The junction had 5 bases not matched to a gene; V was cut back by 4 bases and J by 3 bases. The CDR3 spans 15 residues. Here the CDR3 reads CASSSRDRATDTQYF. In nucleotides, the CDR3 is TGTGCCAGCAGCTCCCGGGACAGGGCAACAGATACGCAGTATTTT. Filled out from reference TRBV11-2 and TRBJ2-3, the complete variable domain reads EAGVAQSPRYKIIEKRQSVAFWCNPISGHATLYWYQQILGQGPKLLIQFQNNGVVDDSQLPKDRFSAERLKGVDSTLKIQPAKLEDSAVYLCASSSRDRATDTQYFGPGTRLTVL.

This clonotype has only a few counts. J is TRBJ2-1 and V is TRBV7-2, with 12 bases lining up with TRBD1. CDR3 length equals 15 residues. V shed 1 base and J 15 bases; nucleotides not matched to a gene: 10. From germline, CDR1 is SGHTA and CDR2 FQGNSA. The CDR3 here is CASSLDPGQGATRFF. CDR3 DNA sequence: TGTGCCAGCAGCTTAGATCCGGGACAGGGGGCGACTCGGTTCTTC.

This clonotype was counted only a few times. V is TRBV7-6 and J is TRBJ1-3, with TRBD1 matching 9 bases. Unmatched junction bases numbered 4, after V lost 3 bases and J lost 1 base. The CDR3 has 16 residues. Germline assignment: CDR1 SGHVS and CDR2 FNYEAQ. CDR3 nucleotides: TGTGCCAGCAGCTTCGGGACAGGGAAATCTGGAAACACCATATATTTT. This sequence encodes CASSFGTGKSGNTIYF. Full variable domain (missing parts from reference TRBV7-6 and TRBJ1-3): GAGVSQSPRYKVTKRGQDVALRCDPISGHVSLYWYRQALGQGPEFLTYFNYEAQQDKSGLPNDRFSAERPEGSISTLTIQRTEQRDSAMYRCASSFGTGKSGNTIYFGEGSWLTVV.

This clonotype was found a few times. The junction and the germline gene differ at one end; a read error may be behind it. This chain joins TRBV5-1 and TRBJ2-5, with 7 bases matching TRBD2. The CDR3 contains 15 residues. Germline CDR1 SGHRS, CDR2 YFSETQ. In DNA form, the CDR3 reads TGCGCCAGCATCTTGGGGAGGGGCGGTCAGGAGACCCAGTACTTC. Its protein is CASILGRGGQETQYF. The full variable domain, completed using reference TRBV5-1 and TRBJ2-5, is KAGVTQTPRYLIKTRGQQVTLSCSPISGHRSVSWYQQTPGQGLQFLFEYFSETQRNKGNFPGRFSGRQFSNSRSEMNVSTLELGDSALYLCASILGRGGQETQYFGPGTRLLVL.

In this sample, this clonotype turned up a few times. The genes are TRBV18 and TRBJ1-1, with 11 nucleotides matching TRBD1. Germline CDR1 KGHSH, CDR2 LQKENI. The length of the CDR3 is 15 residues. The V gene end was trimmed by 10 bases and the J gene end by 6 bases; junction bases not matched to a gene: 13. The CDR3 is CATFRTGGDLAEAFF. CDR3 sequence (DNA): TGTGCCACTTTCCGGACAGGGGGCGATTTGGCTGAAGCTTTCTTT.

V gene TRBV6-2 or TRBV6-3 combines with J gene TRBJ2-1; 7 bases line up with TRBD1. Germline-derived CDR1 and CDR2 are MNHEY and SVGEGT. CDR3 length: 13 amino acids. V shed 2 bases and J 9 bases; nucleotides not matched to a gene: 4. CDR3 loop: CASSYGQVGEQFF. DNA of the CDR3: TGTGCCAGCAGTTACGGACAGGTCGGTGAGCAGTTCTTC.

The chain combines TRBV11-2 with TRBJ2-7; no clear D gene. In germline, CDR1 is SGHAT, CDR2 FQNNGV. CDR3 length equals 13 residues. V lost 5 bases to trimming and J lost 3 bases, with 11 bases between them. The CDR3 loop reads CASSPVMDYEQYF. The CDR3, as DNA: TGTGCCAGCAGCCCGGTCATGGACTACGAGCAGTACTTC.

This clonotype was observed a handful of times. V and J are TRBV7-9 and TRBJ2-5; D call uncertain. Between the trimmed V and J ends, which lost 1 base and 0 bases, there was a span of 12 bases. The CDR3 contains 16 residues. Germline V CDR1 and CDR2: SEHNR, FQNEAQ (reference sequence). The CDR3 loop is CASSLVGDTYQETQYF. The DNA for the CDR3 is TGTGCCAGCAGCTTAGTAGGAGACACCTACCAAGAGACCCAGTACTTC.

The sample holds a few counts of this clonotype. This chain links TRBV5-1 with TRBJ2-2; D is uncertain. The CDR3 has 17 amino acids. Trimming removed 0 bases from V and 5 bases from J, with 17 bases in between. Germline assignment: CDR1 SGHRS and CDR2 YFSETQ. The chain's CDR3 is CASSLALDPARTGELFF. The DNA for the CDR3 is TGCGCCAGCAGCTTGGCCTTGGACCCTGCTAGGACCGGGGAGCTGTTTTTT.

The chain links TRBV6-5 to TRBJ2-3; weak D call: TRBD2 (6 bases). V was pared by 2 bases and J by 0 bases, with 15 bases between. The CDR3 spans 17 residues. In germline, CDR1 is MNHEY, CDR2 SVGAGI. The CDR3 nucleotides read TGTGCCAGCAGTTACGGGGCGAGGCGGGGCAGCACAGATACGCAGTATTTT. Residues: CASSYGARRGSTDTQYF.

This clonotype was seen a handful of times. The genes are TRBV5-1 and TRBJ1-2, with a possible D match to TRBD1 (6 bases). The V end was cut by 0 bases, the J end by 6 bases, with 12 bases between. Germline CDR1 reads SGHRS; CDR2 reads YFSETQ. The CDR3 has 14 residues. DNA for the CDR3: TGCGCCAGCAGCTTGGCAACAGGGATGGATGGCTACACCTTC. Residues: CASSLATGMDGYTF.

The rearrangement uses TRBV10-3 and TRBJ2-7, with D perhaps TRBD1 or TRBD2 (5 bases each). CDR1 is ENHRY, CDR2 SYGVKD, per germline. V lost 10 bases to trimming and J lost 5 bases, with 21 bases between them. The CDR3 covers 14 residues. The chain's CDR3 is CATRGRGEVDEQYV. CDR3 in DNA: TGTGCCACCCGGGGCCGGGGTGAGGTGGACGAGCAGTACGTC.

This clonotype was seen only a few times. The rearrangement joins TRBV5-1 to TRBJ2-3; the D gene is possibly TRBD2 (6 bases). Trimming took 2 bases from V and 0 from J, leaving 10 bases between them. This CDR3 is built from 15 residues. Germline lookup yields CDR1 SGHRS and CDR2 YFSETQ. The DNA for the CDR3 is TGCGCCAGCAGCTTCGGGGGACTCAGCACAGATACGCAGTATTTT. Translating it yields CASSFGGLSTDTQYF.

The chain carries TRBV5-5 and TRBJ2-7; TRBD2 matches 8 bases. Trimming removed 2 bases from V and 6 bases from J; junction bases left unmatched: 10. The CDR3 is 15 amino acids. Looked up from germline, CDR1 is SGHKS and CDR2 is YYEKEE (reference sequence). Written as DNA, the CDR3 is TGTGCCAGCAGCTTCAGGGCCGGGGGGGCTCCCGAGCAGTACTTC. Protein product: CASSFRAGGAPEQYF.